This is a list of T cell receptor beta chains from one sample in a study of blood T cell repertoires in COVID-19. The table came from immunoSEQ multiplex PCR; TCRdb's copy has only in-frame clones and leaves some out. The table lists 240,000 or so clones, about nine tenths of them singletons. Input material: peripheral blood. Receptors were obtained from a man between 60 and 75 years old who had recovered from COVID-19. Both conserved end residues are part of each CDR3. D genes are given only for firm matches. The size field is filled for only some rows; it gives once, few, many or a size class.

abundance	v_gene	d_gene	j_gene	CDR3aa	CDR3nt
-	TRBV29-1	-	TRBJ2-5	CSVEGGDETQYF	TGCAGCGTTGAAGGGGGGGACGAGACCCAGTACTTC
-	TRBV3-1/TRBV3-2	TRBD1	TRBJ2-2	CASSQTTGVTGELFF	TGTGCCAGCAGCCAGACGACAGGGGTCACCGGGGAGCTGTTTTTT
few	TRBV7-9	-	TRBJ1-5	CASSLGQFQPQHF	TGTGCCAGCAGCCTCGGACAGTTTCAGCCCCAGCATTTT
few	TRBV6-2/TRBV6-3	-	TRBJ2-7	CASSWLGGTYEQYF	TGTGCCAGCAGTTGGCTAGGAGGGACCTACGAGCAGTACTTC
-	TRBV7-9	-	TRBJ1-5	CASSLGGYQPQHF	TGTGCCAGCAGCTTGGGGGGATATCAGCCCCAGCATTTT
-	TRBV6-2/TRBV6-3	-	TRBJ1-3	CASSYSGIRNTIYF	TGTGCCAGCAGTTATTCGGGGATTAGAAACACCATATATTTT
-	TRBV23-1	TRBD1	TRBJ1-6	CASNGQGVYYNSPLHF	TGCGCCAGCAACGGACAGGGAGTTTACTATAATTCACCCCTCCACTTT
-	TRBV21-1	-	TRBJ2-2	CASSHHRAGLFF	TGTGCCAGCAGCCATCACAGGGCGGGGCTGTTTTTT
-	TRBV19	TRBD1	TRBJ1-2	CASSSTGGNGYTF	TGTGCCAGTAGTTCCACAGGGGGCAATGGCTACACCTTC
few	TRBV6-5	TRBD1	TRBJ1-1	CASGGTGLFLREF	TGTGCCAGCGGCGGGACAGGGTTATTTTTGCGGGAATTT
few	TRBV19	-	TRBJ1-3	CASTRTPDSGNTIYF	TGTGCCAGTACCCGGACACCCGACTCTGGAAACACCATATATTTT
-	TRBV12-3/TRBV12-4	-	TRBJ2-7	CARETGKIYEQYF	TGTGCCAGAGAAACGGGAAAGATCTACGAGCAGTACTTC
once	TRBV6-2/TRBV6-3	-	TRBJ2-3	CASSYSRTGTDTQYF	TGTGCCAGCAGTTACTCCCGGACTGGCACAGATACGCAGTATTTT
-	TRBV5-1	-	TRBJ1-6	CASSLGGSSYNSPLHF	TGCGCCAGCAGCTTGGGCGGGAGCTCCTATAATTCACCCCTCCACTTT
-	TRBV19	TRBD1	TRBJ1-1	CASSLQGADTEAFF	TGTGCCAGTAGTCTTCAGGGGGCCGACACTGAAGCTTTCTTT
-	TRBV5-6	-	TRBJ2-7	CASSLKGAYEQYF	TGTGCCAGCAGCTTGAAGGGGGCCTACGAGCAGTACTTC
-	TRBV12-3/TRBV12-4	-	TRBJ2-3	CASSHSLGPTQYF	TGTGCCAGCAGTCACTCCTTGGGCCCTACGCAGTATTTT
-	TRBV6-5	-	TRBJ2-3	CASSSQSGADTQYF	TGTGCCAGCAGTTCCCAATCAGGGGCAGATACGCAGTATTTT